This TCR beta chain was recovered during a study of Ad26.COV2.S vaccination and SARS-CoV-2 variants. The CDR3 spans 14 residues. V was pared by 3 bases and J by 5 bases, with 2 bases of the junction left unmatched. The germline CDR1 and CDR2 sequences are WNHNN and SYGVQD (reference sequence). Treatment described: about 20 received Ad26.COV2.S at low or high dose, single or two shots; several received placebo; per-sample allocation not given. It was on day 63 after the first vaccine or placebo injection that samples were taken. Libraries were prepared by immunoSEQ multiplex PCR; TCRdb keeps only in-frame clonotypes and omits some of them. The profile shows around 500,000 clones, 80% to 90% of them singletons.

The receptor comes from a person aged 18-65 years who received the Ad26.COV2.S COVID-19 vaccine or a placebo. The chain uses TRBV10-1 and TRBJ2-5; 11 bases are a match to TRBD1. The starting material was peripheral blood, obtained in a trial of Ad26.COV2.S vaccine versus placebo. CDR3 in amino acids: CASSEGQGAETQYF. The CDR3 DNA reads as TGCGCCAGCAGTGAAGGACAGGGGGCCGAGACCCAGTACTTC.